These 15 T cell receptor beta chains were all obtained from the same sample, sequenced in a study of identical twins. TCRdb independently ran MiXCR on the 5' RACE reads; one entry per CDR3 protein. The repertoire holds roughly 240,000 distinct CDR3 sequences, about 7% seen once, with about 3.6% in the top ten. The same specimen was also included in a second study, on yellow fever vaccine responses in identical twins.

The sample taken for sequencing was memory (CD45RO+) T cells sorted from blood. Receptors were obtained from a woman between 18 and 29 years old in good health.

This chain connects TRBV3-1 to TRBJ1-5; D unresolved. There are 12 residues in the CDR3. From germline, CDR1 is LGHDT and CDR2 YNNKEL (reference sequence). V shed 1 base and J shed 4 bases, with 2 bases lying between them. The CDR3 is CASSQANQPQHF. The DNA for the CDR3 is TGTGCCAGCAGCCAAGCGAATCAGCCCCAGCATTTT. Combining the CDR3 with reference TRBV3-1 and TRBJ1-5 gives the whole variable domain DTAVSQTPKYLVTQMGNDKSIKCEQNLGHDTMYWYKQDSKKFLKIMFSYNNKELIINETVPNRFSPKSPDKAHLNLHINSLELGDSAVYFCASSQANQPQHFGDGTRLSIL.

This clonotype was counted between two and nine times. The chain has TRBV5-5 and TRBJ1-1, with unresolved D. The germline V gene has CDR1 SGHKS and CDR2 YYEKEE (reference sequence). V was clipped by 0 bases and J by 0 bases, with 6 bases between them. CDR3 length: 14 amino acids. This CDR3 is CASSLVQMNTEAFF. Here the CDR3 DNA reads TGTGCCAGCAGCTTGGTTCAGATGAACACTGAAGCTTTCTTT.

This clonotype was seen ten or more times. V is TRBV5-1 and J is TRBJ2-3, with TRBD1 identical over 7 bases. Germline CDR1 and CDR2: SGHRS and YFSETQ. This CDR3 has 15 amino acids. V dropped 4 bases and J dropped 2; count of bases not matched to a gene: 7. The CDR3 DNA is TGCGCCAGCAGCCTAAGGACAGGTGCCACAGATACGCAGTATTTT. This sequence encodes CASSLRTGATDTQYF.

V usage is TRBV10-3 and J usage is TRBJ1-4; D remains unclear. V was trimmed by 10 bases and J by 5 bases, leaving 14 bases between them. Per the germline V gene, CDR1 is ENHRY and CDR2 is SYGVKD. This CDR3 spans 13 amino acids. This CDR3 is CATTRGYNEKLFF. The CDR3 nucleotides read TGTGCCACCACCCGAGGGTACAATGAAAAACTGTTTTTT.

The chain recombines TRBV7-9 with TRBJ2-3, with a possible D match to TRBD2 (5 bases). Per the germline V gene, CDR1 is SEHNR and CDR2 is FQNEAQ (reference sequence). V lost 5 bases and J 6 bases, leaving 15 bases between the germline ends. The CDR3 spans 14 residues. The DNA of the CDR3 is TGTGCCAGCAGCGACACGAGAGGGTCGGATACGCAGTATTTT. Its protein is CASSDTRGSDTQYF.

The chain has TRBV5-5 and TRBJ1-5; TRBD1 matches 9 bases. The CDR3 runs 16 residues. The germline V gene has CDR1 SGHKS and CDR2 YYEKEE (reference sequence). Trimming cost V 4 bases and J 3 bases; bases outside gene matches: 8. The CDR3 protein is CASSHRGDRDNQPQHF. In DNA, the CDR3 is TGTGCCAGCAGCCACCGGGGGGACAGGGACAATCAGCCCCAGCATTTT.

A remark on this clonotype: Just one base apart from a much larger clone, this may be a read error. This chain links TRBV24-1 with TRBJ2-1; D perhaps matches TRBD1 (5 bases). The CDR3 spans 14 residues. The germline V gene has CDR1 KGHDR and CDR2 SFDVKD. V was pared by 1 base and J by 6 bases, with 9 bases between. The CDR3 DNA reads TGTGCCACCAGTGATTTTTCTGGGGCCAATGAGCAGTTCTTC. Translating gives CATSDFSGANEQFF.

This clonotype was detected only a few times. The V gene is TRBV7-8, the J gene TRBJ2-3; 8 positions match TRBD2. The CDR3 consists of 16 residues. Trimming took 7 bases from V and 4 from J; bases not matched to a gene: 13. From germline, CDR1 is SGHVS and CDR2 FQNEAQ. CDR3 DNA: TGTGCCAGCACCCACATCGGCGGGAGGAAGTCAGATACGCAGTATTTT. Its protein is CASTHIGGRKSDTQYF.

The V gene is TRBV7-6, the J gene TRBJ2-3; possibly TRBD2 for D (5 bases). V gave up 1 base and J gave up 6 bases, with 11 bases separating them. The CDR3 runs to 14 residues. CDR1 is SGHVS and CDR2 is FNYEAQ in the germline V gene. The CDR3 DNA reads as TGTGCCAGCAGCTTAGTGCCCCCGGGGGATACGCAGTATTTT. It translates to CASSLVPPGDTQYF.

This clonotype was recorded at least ten times. The chain uses TRBV6-5 and TRBJ2-3; 7 bases align to TRBD2. V shed 2 bases, J shed 2 bases, and the junction held 10 bases outside the gene matches. There are 17 residues in the CDR3. Germline CDR1 and CDR2: MNHEY and SVGAGI. This CDR3 reads CASSYQTASGFTDTQYF. DNA of the CDR3: TGTGCCAGCAGTTACCAAACTGCTAGCGGATTCACAGATACGCAGTATTTT.

This clonotype was detected a few times. The chain employs TRBV2 and TRBJ2-2; D possibly matches TRBD1 or TRBD2 (7 bases each). V shed 5 bases and J shed 3 bases, with 16 bases lying between them. Germline assignment: CDR1 SNHLY and CDR2 FYNNEI. The CDR3 is made up of 16 amino acids. CDR3: CASSTQGGLYTGELFF. The DNA of the CDR3 is TGTGCCAGCAGTACTCAGGGGGGACTATACACCGGGGAGCTGTTTTTT.

There are many counts of this clonotype. The CDR3 nucleotides are TGCAGTGCTAGACAAACAACCCGGGACCTCACAGATACGCAGTATTTT. Amino acid sequence: CSARQTTRDLTDTQYF. J is TRBJ2-3 and V is TRBV20-1; D might be TRBD1 or TRBD2, each matching 5 bases. The V end lost 2 bases, the J end lost 2 bases, and 17 bases lay between the germline ends. The V gene's germline CDR1 is DFQATT and CDR2 SNEGSKA (reference sequence). The CDR3 consists of 16 residues.

This clonotype was seen only a few times. J is TRBJ2-7 and V is TRBV5-1, with a weak D call TRBD1 (6 bases). Per the germline V gene, CDR1 is SGHRS and CDR2 is YFSETQ. The CDR3 runs to 15 residues. V lost 2 bases and J lost 0, with 12 bases in between. The CDR3 coding sequence is TGCGCCAGCAGCTTCAAACAGGGAACCTCCTACGAGCAGTACGTC. Encoded protein: CASSFKQGTSYEQYV.

The V call is TRBV6-5, the J call TRBJ1-5, with 8 bases lining up with TRBD1. Germline CDR1 and CDR2: MNHEY and SVGAGI. Trimming at V came to 8 bases and at J to 7 bases, leaving 4 bases not matched to a gene. This CDR3 has 12 residues. CDR3 nucleotide sequence: TGTGCCAGCGGACAGGGTGAACAGCCCCAGCATTTT. This sequence encodes CASGQGEQPQHF.

This clonotype showed up many times. The chain recombines TRBV12-3 or TRBV12-4 with TRBJ1-2, with D perhaps matching TRBD1 (6 bases). The length of the CDR3 is 16 residues. Trimming stripped 5 bases from V and 4 bases from J, with 20 bases between. CDR3 sequence (DNA): TGTGCCAGCAGTCAAGGAGGACTAGACAGGACCTATGGCTACACCTTC. This codes for CASSQGGLDRTYGYTF.